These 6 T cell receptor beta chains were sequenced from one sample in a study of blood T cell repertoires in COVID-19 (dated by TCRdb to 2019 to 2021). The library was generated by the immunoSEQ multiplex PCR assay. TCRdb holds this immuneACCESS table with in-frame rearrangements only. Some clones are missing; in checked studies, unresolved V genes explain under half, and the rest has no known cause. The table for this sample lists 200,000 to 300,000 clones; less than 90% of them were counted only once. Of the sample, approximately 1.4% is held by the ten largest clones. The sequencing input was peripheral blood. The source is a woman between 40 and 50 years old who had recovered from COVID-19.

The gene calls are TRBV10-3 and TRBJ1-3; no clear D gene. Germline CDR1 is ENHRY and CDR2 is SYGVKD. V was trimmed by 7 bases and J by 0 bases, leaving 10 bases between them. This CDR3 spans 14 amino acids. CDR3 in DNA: TGTGCCATCATGGGAGGAAGCTCTGGAAACACCATATATTTT. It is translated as CAIMGGSSGNTIYF.

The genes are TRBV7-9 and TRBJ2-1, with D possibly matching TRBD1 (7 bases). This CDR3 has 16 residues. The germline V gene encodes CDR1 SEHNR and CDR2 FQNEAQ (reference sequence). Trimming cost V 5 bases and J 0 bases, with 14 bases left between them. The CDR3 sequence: CASSGAGGSSYNEQFF. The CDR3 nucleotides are TGTGCCAGCAGCGGGGCAGGGGGGAGCTCCTACAATGAGCAGTTCTTC.

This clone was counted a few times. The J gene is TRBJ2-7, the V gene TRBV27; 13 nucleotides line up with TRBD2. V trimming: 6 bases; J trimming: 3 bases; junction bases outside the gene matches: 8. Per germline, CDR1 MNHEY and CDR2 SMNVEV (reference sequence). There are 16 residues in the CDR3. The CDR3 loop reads CASSPTSGGNIYEQYF. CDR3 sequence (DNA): TGTGCCAGCAGCCCGACTAGCGGGGGGAACATCTACGAGCAGTACTTC.

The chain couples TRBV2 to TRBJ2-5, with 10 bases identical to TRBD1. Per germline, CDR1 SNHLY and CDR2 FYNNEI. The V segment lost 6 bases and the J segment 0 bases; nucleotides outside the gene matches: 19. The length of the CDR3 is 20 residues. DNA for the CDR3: TGTGCCAGCAGGGCCCCGAGGGGACAGGGGAGGGATTGGTACCAAGAGACCCAGTACTTC. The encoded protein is CASRAPRGQGRDWYQETQYF. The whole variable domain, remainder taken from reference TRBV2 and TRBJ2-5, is EPEVTQTPSHQVTQMGQEVILRCVPISNHLYFYWYRQILGQKVEFLVSFYNNEISEKSEIFDDQFSVERPDGSNFTLKIRSTKLEDSAMYFCASRAPRGQGRDWYQETQYFGPGTRLLVL.

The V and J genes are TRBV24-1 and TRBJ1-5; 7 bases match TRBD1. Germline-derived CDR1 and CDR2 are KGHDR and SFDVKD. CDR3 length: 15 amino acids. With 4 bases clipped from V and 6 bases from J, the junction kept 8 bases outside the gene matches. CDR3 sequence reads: CATSDPRQGGQPQHF. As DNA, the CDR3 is TGTGCCACCAGTGACCCCAGACAGGGTGGTCAGCCCCAGCATTTT.

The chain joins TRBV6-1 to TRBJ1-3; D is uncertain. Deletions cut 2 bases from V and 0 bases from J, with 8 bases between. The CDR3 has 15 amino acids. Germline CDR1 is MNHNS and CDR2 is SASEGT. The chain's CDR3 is CASSEIEVSGNTIYF. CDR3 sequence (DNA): TGTGCCAGCAGTGAAATAGAAGTCTCTGGAAACACCATATATTTT.